The present entry profiles one TCR beta chain with its context. Its matching antigen is unknown. In the same sample, other DNA sequences code for this CDR3. Sequencing used immunoSEQ multiplex PCR; TCRdb keeps in-frame clones, though not all of them. The table includes 25,000 to 35,000 clones, around four fifths detected once. The data derive from a study of T cells in localized non-small cell lung cancer. Whole-study results and caveats: Uninvolved adjacent lung had the highest recorded T cell clonality, with tumor below it.

CDR3 length equals 12 residues. CDR1 SGHKS and CDR2 YYEKEE come from the germline V gene (reference sequence). The V end was cut by 0 bases, the J end by 2 bases, with 3 bases between. The material sequenced was peripheral blood, taken before any cancer treatment. The chain employs TRBV5-5 and TRBJ2-7; no clear D. This TCR was sampled from a male donor aged 60 or older with stage III squamous cell lung carcinoma. CDR3 coding DNA: TGTGCCAGCAGCTTGGAGGCCTACGAGCAGTACTTC. Encoded protein: CASSLEAYEQYF.